A single sample gave rise to the 3 T cell receptor beta chains below, sequenced in a study of blood T cells in healthy people across ages. A sample-barcoded 5' primer and a J-beta primer mix were used in a second PCR of about 6 to 11 cycles. TCRdb recomputed calls from the 5' RACE reads with MiXCR, one row per CDR3 protein. The sample includes over 500,000 distinct CDR3 sequences, around 52% seen only once; the top ten take roughly 13%. Input material: blood. The receptors come from a woman of 80 years or more in good health.

The chain carries TRBV6-6 and TRBJ1-1; D gene ambiguous. The V gene lost 2 bases and the J gene lost 5 bases, with 6 bases spanning the gap. CDR1 and CDR2 from the germline V gene are MNHNY and SVGAGI (reference sequence). The CDR3 covers 12 residues. The CDR3: CASSYPSTEAFF. The CDR3 coding sequence is TGTGCCAGCAGTTACCCTTCTACTGAAGCTTTCTTT.

The genes are TRBV2 and TRBJ2-3; 11 nucleotides agree with TRBD1. CDR1 and CDR2 (germline): SNHLY, FYNNEI. Losses at the gene ends were 6 bases for V and 5 bases for J; bases not matched to a gene: 7. CDR3 length equals 15 residues. CDR3 sequence: CASRTGTGGGDTQYF. In nucleotides, the CDR3 is TGTGCCAGCAGAACCGGGACAGGGGGTGGAGATACGCAGTATTTT.

The sample holds a few counts of this clonotype. Relative to the germline gene, one junction end is altered; a read error may explain this. The chain carries TRBV3-1 and TRBJ2-4; D unclear. The J call may be mistaken, given a closer DNA end match to TRBJ2-7. The CDR3 is 16 residues long. The germline CDR1 and CDR2 sequences are LGHDT and YNNKEL (reference sequence). The DNA for the CDR3 is TGTGCCAGCAGCCAAGTGGCTCGAGGCGCCTCCTTCGAGCAGTACTTC. Translation: CASSQVARGASFEQYF.